This note documents a single TCR beta chain sequence. The data derive from a study of blood T cell repertoires in COVID-19. Overall study: Acute and convalescent COVID-19 specimens originated in the United States, Italy and Spain. Nucleic acid was either cDNA or gDNA, and it came from T cells, B-cell-depleted T cells, or PBMCs.

Original analysis: Amplification of reference gene primers provided the estimated nucleated cell counts. Clones were sequenced by immunoSEQ multiplex PCR, and TCRdb holds only the in-frame ones, with some missing. Clone size and V and J calls were adopted from that table, with D and trimming inferred from the DNA. This table has about 130,000 clones, roughly nine tenths appearing once. The V end was cut by 6 bases, the J end by 2 bases, with 10 bases between. This CDR3 has 13 residues. Germline assignment: CDR1 SEHNR and CDR2 FQNEAQ (reference sequence). This TCR came from a man aged 45-65 years with active COVID-19. The sample was peripheral blood. This chain uses TRBV7-9 with TRBJ2-5; a possible D gene is TRBD1 (6 bases). The CDR3 reads CASRLTGQETQYF. DNA of the CDR3: TGTGCCAGCAGACTGACAGGACAAGAGACCCAGTACTTC.